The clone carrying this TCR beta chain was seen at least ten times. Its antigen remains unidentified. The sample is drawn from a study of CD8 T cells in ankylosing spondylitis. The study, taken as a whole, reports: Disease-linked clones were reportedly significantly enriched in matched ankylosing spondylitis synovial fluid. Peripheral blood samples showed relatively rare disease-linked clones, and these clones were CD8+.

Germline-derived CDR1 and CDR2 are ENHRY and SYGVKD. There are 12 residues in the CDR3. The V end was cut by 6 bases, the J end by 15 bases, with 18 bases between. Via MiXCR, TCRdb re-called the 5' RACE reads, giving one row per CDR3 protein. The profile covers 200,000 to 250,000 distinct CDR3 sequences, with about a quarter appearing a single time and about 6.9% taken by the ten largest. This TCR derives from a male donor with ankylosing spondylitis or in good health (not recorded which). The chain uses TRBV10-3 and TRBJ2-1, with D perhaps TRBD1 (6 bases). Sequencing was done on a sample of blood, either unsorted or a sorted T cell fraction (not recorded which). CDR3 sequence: CAISPTGPFVFF. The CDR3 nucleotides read TGTGCCATCAGCCCGACAGGCCCTTTTGTGTTCTTC.